This is a list of T cell receptor beta chains from one sample in a study of shared clonotypes between healthy human individuals. Assay used: immunoSEQ multiplex PCR; TCRdb lists only in-frame clones, some missing. The table shows approximately 2,300,000 clones, with around 92% occurring only once. The sequenced sample consisted of naive CD4+ T cells from PBMCs. These receptor sequences come from a man between 18 and 35 years old in good health. Some clones in this sample may be carry-over from other donors' samples. The CDR3 runs from the conserved cysteine through the conserved F or W. The D gene is left open where the match is weak.

J gene: TRBJ2-1
V gene: TRBV5-1
D gene: -
CDR3 DNA: TGCGCCAGCAGCTCTATCCCGGGACAAGCCTACAATGAGCAGTTCTTC
CDR3 protein: CASSSIPGQAYNEQFF

J gene: TRBJ1-1
V gene: TRBV19
D gene: -
CDR3 DNA: TGTGCCAGTACCGATGACATACAGAACACTGAAGCTTTCTTT
CDR3 protein: CASTDDIQNTEAFF

J gene: TRBJ2-2
V gene: TRBV20-1
D gene: -
CDR3 DNA: TGCAGTCCACCTAACACCGGGGAGCTGTTTTTT
CDR3 protein: CSPPNTGELFF

J gene: TRBJ1-1
V gene: TRBV5-1
D gene: -
CDR3 DNA: TGCGCCAGCAGCCGCCCCGAGGGGGGCAGGACTGAAGCTTTCTTT
CDR3 protein: CASSRPEGGRTEAFF

J gene: TRBJ2-1
V gene: TRBV5-1
D gene: TRBD2
CDR3 DNA: TGCGCCAGCAGCTTGGGGGCTAGCGGGAGGATCAATGAGCAGTTCTTC
CDR3 protein: CASSLGASGRINEQFF

J gene: TRBJ2-3
V gene: TRBV5-6
D gene: TRBD1
CDR3 DNA: TGTGCCAGCAGCCCGCGGACAGGTCCTAGCACAGATACGCAGTATTTT
CDR3 protein: CASSPRTGPSTDTQYF

J gene: TRBJ2-3
V gene: TRBV10-2
D gene: TRBD2
CDR3 DNA: TGCGCCAGCAGTGCCCACTTAAGGCGGGGGAGAGGCACAGATACGCAGTATTTT
CDR3 protein: CASSAHLRRGRGTDTQYF

J gene: TRBJ2-3
V gene: TRBV4-3
D gene: -
CDR3 DNA: TGCGCCAGCAGCCAAGGGGAATACCGGGACGATACGCAGTATTTT
CDR3 protein: CASSQGEYRDDTQYF

J gene: TRBJ2-5
V gene: TRBV7-2
D gene: TRBD1
CDR3 DNA: TGTGCCAGCACCCAGGGGGCACAAGAGACCCAGTACTTC
CDR3 protein: CASTQGAQETQYF

J gene: TRBJ2-1
V gene: TRBV6-5
D gene: TRBD2
CDR3 DNA: TGTGCCAGCAGAGTCCGGGACTACGCCTACAATGAGCAGTTCTTC
CDR3 protein: CASRVRDYAYNEQFF

J gene: TRBJ1-2
V gene: TRBV27
D gene: TRBD1
CDR3 DNA: TGTGCCAGCAGCCAGACAGGGATTTATGGCTACACCTTC
CDR3 protein: CASSQTGIYGYTF

J gene: TRBJ2-1
V gene: TRBV9
D gene: -
CDR3 DNA: TGTGCCAGCAGCTTAGCGTCTTCCTACAATGAGCAGTTCTTC
CDR3 protein: CASSLASSYNEQFF

J gene: TRBJ1-5
V gene: TRBV30
D gene: -
CDR3 DNA: TGTGCCTGGAGTGAGATGACAGGACTAAATCAGCCCCAGCATTTT
CDR3 protein: CAWSEMTGLNQPQHF

J gene: TRBJ2-7
V gene: TRBV7-2
D gene: -
CDR3 DNA: TGTGCCAGCAGCTTAGACAGGGGAGGTGGGGAGCAGTACTTC
CDR3 protein: CASSLDRGGGEQYF